One sample yielded the 10 T cell receptor beta chains listed below, sequenced in a study of Ad26.COV2.S vaccination and SARS-CoV-2 variants. Here immunoSEQ multiplex PCR was the method, and the copy in TCRdb shows in-frame clones only, minus some. Among around 350,000 clones listed, approximately 81% were seen once. As for treatment: around 19 received Ad26.COV2.S at low or high dose, single or two shots; five or six received placebo; per-sample allocation not given. Specimens were obtained on day 63 following the first vaccine or placebo injection. This sample comprised peripheral blood, obtained in a trial of Ad26.COV2.S vaccine versus placebo. These receptors all stem from a person between 18 and 59 years old who received the Ad26.COV2.S COVID-19 vaccine or a placebo.

The sample holds a few counts of this clone. The V gene is TRBV4-3, the J gene TRBJ2-7; D is unresolved. V dropped 0 bases and J dropped 3 bases, with 12 bases sitting between them. The CDR3 contains 15 residues. Germline CDR1 and CDR2: LGHNA and YSLEER. CDR3 sequence: CASSQDRVENYEQYF. The CDR3 DNA reads TGCGCCAGCAGCCAAGATCGGGTCGAAAACTACGAGCAGTACTTC.

The V and J genes are TRBV6-5 and TRBJ1-1; the D gene is possibly TRBD1 (5 bases). CDR1 and CDR2 from the germline V gene are MNHEY and SVGAGI. CDR3 length: 15 amino acids. V was shortened by 0 bases and J by 5 bases, with 13 bases between the two germline ends. The CDR3 nucleotides read TGTGCCAGCAGTTACTCAGACCCTCGGGGGACTGAAGCTTTCTTT. Amino acid sequence: CASSYSDPRGTEAFF.

The rearrangement joins TRBV5-1 to TRBJ2-3; TRBD2 is a possible D gene (5 bases). The CDR3 covers 15 residues. Trimming took 4 bases from V and 0 from J, leaving 12 bases between them. CDR1 and CDR2 (germline): SGHRS, YFSETQ. The CDR3 loop reads CASSPEDPSTDTQYF. CDR3 in DNA: TGCGCCAGCAGCCCGGAGGACCCTAGCACAGATACGCAGTATTTT.

Points on this clone: Other DNA sequences of this sample code for an identical CDR3. The gene calls are TRBV5-1 and TRBJ2-7; no reliable D call. Germline CDR1 is SGHRS and CDR2 is YFSETQ. V was trimmed by 0 bases and J by 0 bases, leaving 4 bases between them. The CDR3 is 13 amino acids. The chain's CDR3 is CASSLGSSYEQYF. The CDR3 region has the DNA TGCGCCAGCAGCTTGGGCAGCTCCTACGAGCAGTACTTC.

V and J are TRBV24-1 and TRBJ2-5; 8 nucleotides agree with TRBD2. Trimming removed 0 bases from V and 5 bases from J; junction bases left unmatched: 7. This CDR3 is built from 16 residues. Germline lookup yields CDR1 KGHDR and CDR2 SFDVKD. CDR3 in amino acids: CATSDLPSGPGETQYF. In DNA form, the CDR3 reads TGTGCCACCAGTGATTTGCCTAGCGGGCCTGGGGAGACCCAGTACTTC.

The chain uses TRBV6-2 or TRBV6-3 and TRBJ2-2, with 7 bases matching TRBD1. V was clipped by 6 bases and J by 5 bases; unmatched bases: 9. The CDR3 contains 15 residues. The germline V gene has CDR1 MNHEY and CDR2 SVGEGT. The CDR3 nucleotides are TGTGCCAGCAGCCCCAGGGGGTCGGTAACCGGGGAGCTGTTTTTT. Its translation: CASSPRGSVTGELFF.

The chain uses TRBV7-9 and TRBJ2-7, with a possible D match to TRBD1 (7 bases). Trimming removed 6 bases at V and 6 bases at J, with 24 bases between. Germline V gene data show CDR1 as SEHNR and CDR2 as FQNEAQ (reference sequence). The CDR3 contains 16 residues. The DNA for the CDR3 is TGTGCCAGCAGACGCTCACTAGCAGACTCAGGGGGCGAGCAGTACTTC. Residues: CASRRSLADSGGEQYF.

CDR3 protein: CGNREYSGNTIYF. CDR3 nucleotide sequence: TGTGGAAACAGGGAGTACTCTGGAAACACCATATATTTT. The V call is TRBV18, the J call TRBJ1-3, with D tentatively TRBD1 (6 bases). Germline CDR1 and CDR2: KGHSH and LQKENI. CDR3 length: 13 residues.

This CDR3 is CASSYTDRGEQFF. The CDR3 DNA reads TGTGCCAGCAGTTACACGGACAGGGGAGAGCAGTTCTTC. The chain uses TRBV6-2 or TRBV6-3 and TRBJ2-1, with 9 bases fitting TRBD1. The CDR3 totals 13 residues. V lost 2 bases and J lost 10; bases outside the gene matches: 3. Germline CDR1 reads MNHEY; CDR2 reads SVGEGT.

This rearrangement joins TRBV25-1 to TRBJ2-1; TRBD2 agrees at 10 bases. Unmatched junction bases numbered 13, after V lost 4 bases and J lost 10 bases. CDR1 and CDR2 (germline): MGHDK, SYGVNS. The CDR3 has 16 residues. The CDR3 region has the DNA TGTGCCAGCAGTGCATTATTAGCGGGAGGAGGAGGAGAGCAGTTCTTC. Translation gives CASSALLAGGGGEQFF.